This paragraph reports one T cell receptor beta chain. Antigen: not known. TCRdb reworked the 5' RACE reads into one entry per CDR3 protein, no DNA. This table holds 300,000 to 500,000 distinct CDR3 sequences. This sample is part of a study of T cells expressing NK-cell markers. This CDR3 comprises 17 residues. The germline V gene has CDR1 KGHSH and CDR2 LQKENI. Findings and caveats of the study: Of the CD8+ T cell pool in several donors, about 1.0-7.0% was accounted for by dominant NKG2C+ clonotypes. In several donors, dominant clonotypes made up about 25-60.1% of CD3+CD56-NKG2C+ cells.

The sequencing sample was made of blood T cells: a sorted CD56 or NKG2C T cell subset, CD4+ or CD8+ T cells, or bulk PBMC T cells (not recorded which). The gene calls are TRBV18 and TRBJ1-1; the D gene TCRdb calls, TRBD1, cannot be checked with no DNA. The sequence derives from a woman between 50 and 59 years old in good health. CDR3 protein: CASSPAPWGVMNTEAFF.